This T cell receptor beta chain originates from a study of molecular identifiers for immune sequencing clone quantification. The wider study: Four of five RNA aliquots from around 18,000 or 91,000 naive CD8 T cells were sequenced.

One entry per CDR3 protein, called by TCRdb with MiXCR from the PCR reads. The table lists around 40,000 distinct CDR3 sequences, about 20% of them singletons. In this sample, this clonotype turned up many times. The source is a human donor in good health. Some libraries in this study had Jurkat cell RNA spiked in. The sample taken for sequencing was naive CD8+ T cells from blood, with Jurkat cell RNA spiked in. The subset here: FACS-sorted CD8+CD4-CCR7+CD45RA+ naive T cells.

This CDR3 reads CASSDHRDQETQYF. For the CDR3, the DNA is TGTGCCAGCAGCGACCACAGGGATCAAGAGACCCAGTACTTC. The V call is TRBV7-9, the J call TRBJ2-5; D may be TRBD1 (6 bases). The CDR3 is 14 amino acids. Trimming pared 5 bases from V and 2 bases from J, leaving 12 bases between. Germline V gene sequence: CDR1 SEHNR, CDR2 FQNEAQ (reference sequence).